This T cell receptor (beta chain) was observed in a study of blood T cell repertoires in COVID-19. This clone was seen a few times. V lost 6 bases, J lost 4 bases, and 19 bases lay in between. This CDR3 contains 15 residues. The germline V gene encodes CDR1 SGHNT and CDR2 YYREEE (reference sequence). Recovered status applied to Cohort 3 donors who had two consecutive negative PCRs. It also applied to those with clearance or with symptom resolution. Data came from immunoSEQ multiplex PCR; TCRdb stores just in-frame clones and leaves some out. The repertoire holds hundreds of thousands of clones, with around 87% as singletons.

Sequenced sample: PBMCs or T cells enriched from blood (not recorded which). The TCR comes from a man younger than 35 who had recovered from COVID-19. This chain uses TRBV5-4 with TRBJ1-2; a possible D gene is TRBD1 (5 bases). CDR3 loop: CASTVGARESYGYTF. The CDR3 DNA follows: TGTGCCAGCACGGTAGGGGCCCGAGAGAGCTATGGCTACACCTTC.